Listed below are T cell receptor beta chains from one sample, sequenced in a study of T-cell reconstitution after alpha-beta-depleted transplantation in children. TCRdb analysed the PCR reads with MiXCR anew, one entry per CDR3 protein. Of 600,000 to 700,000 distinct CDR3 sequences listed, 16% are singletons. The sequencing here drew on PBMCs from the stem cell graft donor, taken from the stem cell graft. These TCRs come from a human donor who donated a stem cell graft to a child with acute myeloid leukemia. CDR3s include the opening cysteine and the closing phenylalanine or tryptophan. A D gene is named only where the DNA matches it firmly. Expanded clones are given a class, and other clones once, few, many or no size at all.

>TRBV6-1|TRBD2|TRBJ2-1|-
TGTGCCAGCAGCCCCCTAGCGGGGAAATCTGAGCAGTTCTTC
CASSPLAGKSEQFF
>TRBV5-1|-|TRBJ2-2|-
TGCGCCAGCAGTTCGGACAAAGCGAACACCGGGGAGCTGTTTTTT
CASSSDKANTGELFF
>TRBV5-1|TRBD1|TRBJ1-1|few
TGCGCCAGCAGCTCGCCGGGACAGGGCACAGCTTTCTTT
CASSSPGQGTAFF
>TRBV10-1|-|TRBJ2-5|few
TGCGCCAGCAGTGCAGGTTTGGAGACCCAGTACTTC
CASSAGLETQYF
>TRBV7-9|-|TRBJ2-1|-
TGTGCCAGCAGTCGAAGCGGTAATGAGCAGTTCTTC
CASSRSGNEQFF
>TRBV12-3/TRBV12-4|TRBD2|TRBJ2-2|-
TGTGCCAGCACGGGGGGGCGGCCCACCGGGGAGCTGTTTTTT
CASTGGRPTGELFF
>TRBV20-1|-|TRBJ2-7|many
TGCAGTGCTGGGTGGCGGGGAAATCACGAGCAGTACTTC
CSAGWRGNHEQYF
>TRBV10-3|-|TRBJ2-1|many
TGTGCCATCAGTGGGGCCGAGGAACTCTACAATGAGCAGTTCTTC
CAISGAEELYNEQFF
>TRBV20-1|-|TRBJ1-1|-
TGCAGTGTTTCCAGAACCCCGGACACTGAAGCTTTCTTT
CSVSRTPDTEAFF
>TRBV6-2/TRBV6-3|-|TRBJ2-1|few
TGTGCCAGCAGTCCGGCTAGCAATGAGCAGTTCTTC
CASSPASNEQFF
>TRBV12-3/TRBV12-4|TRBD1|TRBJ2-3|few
TGTGCCAGCAGCCATAGGGGGCGCGGCGCAGATACGCAGTATTTT
CASSHRGRGADTQYF
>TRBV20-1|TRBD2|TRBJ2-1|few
TGCAGTGCTAACGAGGGACTAGCGGGGGGGAATGAGCAGTTCTTC
CSANEGLAGGNEQFF
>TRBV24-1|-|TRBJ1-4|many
TGTGCCACCAGTGATTCCTGGACCTGGTTCTTT
CATSDSWTWFF
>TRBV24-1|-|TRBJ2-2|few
TGTGCCACCAGTTTGACGGACGGGGAGCTGTTTTTT
CATSLTDGELFF
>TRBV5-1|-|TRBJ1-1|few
TGCGCCAACCCGATTAGGCGAACTGAAGCTTTCTTT
CANPIRRTEAFF
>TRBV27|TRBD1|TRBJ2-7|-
TGTGCCAGCAGTCCCCGGACAGGACAGGTTTCCTACGAGCAGTACTTC
CASSPRTGQVSYEQYF
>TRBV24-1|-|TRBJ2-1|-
TGTGCCACCAGTGGGAGCGGCGGGGCGGTTTCAGATGAGCAGTTCTTC
CATSGSGGAVSDEQFF
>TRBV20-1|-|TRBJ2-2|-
TGCAGTGCCACTAGGGGATGGACCGCCGGCAACACCGGGGAGCTGTTTTTT
CSATRGWTAGNTGELFF
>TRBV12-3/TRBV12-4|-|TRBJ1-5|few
TGTGCCAGCAGCGACCGGGACCCAGGGGGCAATCAGCCCCAGCATTTT
CASSDRDPGGNQPQHF
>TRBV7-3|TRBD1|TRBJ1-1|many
TGTGCCAGCAGCTTAGGACAGGGCAGAGCTTTCTTT
CASSLGQGRAFF
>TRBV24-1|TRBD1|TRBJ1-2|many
TGTGCCACCAGTGACTCGAGACAGGGGTACTATGGCTACACCTTC
CATSDSRQGYYGYTF
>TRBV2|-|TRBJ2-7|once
TGTGCCAGCACTACAGGGTCCTACGAGCAGTACTTC
CASTTGSYEQYF
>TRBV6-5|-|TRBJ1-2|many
TGTGCCAGCAGTTACTCCGCCTTAGACTATGGCTACACCTTC
CASSYSALDYGYTF
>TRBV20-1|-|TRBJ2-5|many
TGCAGTGCTTCCGACTGGATCCAAGAGACCCAGTACTTC
CSASDWIQETQYF
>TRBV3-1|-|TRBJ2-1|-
TGTGCCTGCAGCCCTCCGGACTATAGTGTGGTGAACAATGAGCAGTTCTTC
CACSPPDYSVVNNEQFF
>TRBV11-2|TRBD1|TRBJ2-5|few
TGTGCCAGCAGCCACTGGGACAGCGACCAAGAGACCCAGTACTTC
CASSHWDSDQETQYF
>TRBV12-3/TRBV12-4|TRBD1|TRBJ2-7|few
TGTGCCAGCAAAATCGACAGGGGGCTATACGAGCAGTACTTC
CASKIDRGLYEQYF
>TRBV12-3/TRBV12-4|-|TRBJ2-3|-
TGTGCCAGCTATTCACCCGGGGATACGCAGTATTTT
CASYSPGDTQYF
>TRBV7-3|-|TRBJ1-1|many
TGTGCCAGCAGCTGGCAGCTGAACACTGAAGCTTTCTTT
CASSWQLNTEAFF
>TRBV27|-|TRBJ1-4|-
TGTGCCAGCAGCTCCCTGAAAGGGTTGGAAAAACTGTTTTTT
CASSSLKGLEKLFF
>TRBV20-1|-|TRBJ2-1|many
TGCAGTGCCTTTTGGGGCCTGTACAATGAGCAGTTCTTC
CSAFWGLYNEQFF
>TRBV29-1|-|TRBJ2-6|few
TGCAGCGCCGAGGCCTCGGGAGGGGCCAACGTCCTGACTTTC
CSAEASGGANVLTF
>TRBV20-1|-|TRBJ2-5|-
TGCAGTGCTCCTTCCTGGGGGGAGACCCAGTACTTC
CSAPSWGETQYF
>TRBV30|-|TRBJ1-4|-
TGTGCCTGGAGTCCTCAGGGAGGGGGAAAACTGTTTTTT
CAWSPQGGGKLFF
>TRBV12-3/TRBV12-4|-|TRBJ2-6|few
TGTGCCAGCAGTCCCCTCGAGGGCTCTGGGGCCAACGTCCTGACTTTC
CASSPLEGSGANVLTF
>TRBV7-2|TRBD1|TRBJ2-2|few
TGTGCCAGCAGCTCGTTGACAGGGGGCACCGGGGAGCTGTTTTTT
CASSSLTGGTGELFF
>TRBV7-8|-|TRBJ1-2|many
TGTGCCAGCAGCTTACGGACGGAAAACTATGGCTACACCTTC
CASSLRTENYGYTF
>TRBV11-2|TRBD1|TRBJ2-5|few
TGTGCCAGCAGCGAGACAGGGGACCAAGAGACCCAGTACTTC
CASSETGDQETQYF
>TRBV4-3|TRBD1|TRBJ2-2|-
TGCGCCATCCTGGTGGACAGGGGGCCCACCGGGGAGCTGTTTTTT
CAILVDRGPTGELFF
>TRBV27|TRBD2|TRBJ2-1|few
TGTGCCAGCAGTTTATCGGTAGCGGGGGCCTCGGGAAAGTTCTTC
CASSLSVAGASGKFF
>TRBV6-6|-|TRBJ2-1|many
TGTGCCAGCAGTCACGGACTACAGCAGTTCTTC
CASSHGLQQFF
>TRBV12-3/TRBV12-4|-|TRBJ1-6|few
TGTGCCAGCTCCGACAGCTATTATAATTCACCCCTCCACTTT
CASSDSYYNSPLHF
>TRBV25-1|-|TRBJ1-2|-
TGTGCCAGCAGTGAAGTGGACACTTACTATGGCTACACCTTC
CASSEVDTYYGYTF
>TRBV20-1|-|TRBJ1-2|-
TGCAGTGCTAGACCGATGGGTGTCGTGGGGAGAGCTAACTATGGCTACACCTTC
CSARPMGVVGRANYGYTF
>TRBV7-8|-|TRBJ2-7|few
TGTGCCAGCAGCTTATCCGACAGAACCTACGAGCAGTACTTC
CASSLSDRTYEQYF
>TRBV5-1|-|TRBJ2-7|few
TGCGCCAGCAGCTTAGGGGCCTCAGCGGACGAGCAGTACTTC
CASSLGASADEQYF
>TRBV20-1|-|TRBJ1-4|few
TGCAGTGCTAGATCGGGGGGCCGGGAAAAACTGTTTTTT
CSARSGGREKLFF
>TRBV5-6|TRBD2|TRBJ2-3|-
TGTGCCAGCAGCCTGCTAGCGGGGGTCGGGTATTTT
CASSLLAGVGYF
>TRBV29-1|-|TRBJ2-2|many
TGCAGCGTTGTAGCGCCTTACACCGGGGAGCTGTTTTTT
CSVVAPYTGELFF
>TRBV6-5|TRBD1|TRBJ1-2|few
TGTGCCAGCAGTTACTTTGGACAGGGACCACCCAACTATGGCTACACCTTC
CASSYFGQGPPNYGYTF
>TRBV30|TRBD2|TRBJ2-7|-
TGTGCCTGGTCAAAAGCGGGGAAGTCTGGGGAGCAGTACTTC
CAWSKAGKSGEQYF
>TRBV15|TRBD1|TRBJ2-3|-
TGTGCCACCAGCACGATGTGGGACAGGACCACAGATACGCAGTATTTT
CATSTMWDRTTDTQYF